The 5 T cell receptor beta chains below come from one sample, sequenced in a study of T cells in localized non-small cell lung cancer. Produced via immunoSEQ multiplex PCR; TCRdb's table is partial and in-frame only. The data contain about 2,200 clones, about a quarter of them seen just once; the ten biggest clones take up around 14%. The input for sequencing was lung tumor tissue, taken before any cancer treatment. The receptor set was obtained from a male donor at least 60 years old with stage III squamous cell lung carcinoma.

This clone was seen a few times. The chain combines TRBV30 with TRBJ1-1; 9 bases map to TRBD1. This CDR3 is built from 12 residues. Germline V lookup: CDR1 GTSNPN, CDR2 SVGIG (reference sequence). The V and J ends lost 8 bases and 4 bases, in that order; junction bases with no gene match: 5. DNA of the CDR3: TGTGCCAGGGACAGGGCGGGCACTGAAGCTTTCTTT. Translated, it gives CARDRAGTEAFF.

This clone was observed a few times. The chain couples TRBV28 to TRBJ1-4; the D gene is possibly TRBD1 (6 bases). V was pared by 11 bases and J by 4 bases, with 17 bases between. Germline assignment: CDR1 MDHEN and CDR2 SYDVKM. The CDR3 length is 14 residues. The CDR3 reads CAVQERTVNEKLFF. The CDR3 DNA reads TGTGCCGTACAAGAAAGGACAGTTAATGAAAAACTGTTTTTT.

This clone is labeled as medium-sized. The genes are TRBV11-3 and TRBJ2-5; perhaps TRBD1 as D (5 bases). V was clipped by 1 base and J by 4 bases, with 10 bases between them. The CDR3 extends over 14 amino acids. Germline CDR1 and CDR2: SGHNT and YENEEA. DNA for the CDR3: TGTGCCAGCAGCTTAGTAGGCAGGGCAGAGACCCAGTACTTC. Translating gives CASSLVGRAETQYF.

This clone showed up just a few times. The rearrangement uses TRBV18 and TRBJ1-4, with D maybe TRBD1 (5 bases). Trimming pared 4 bases from V and 3 bases from J, leaving 9 bases between. The CDR3 is 14 residues long. The V gene's germline CDR1 is KGHSH and CDR2 LQKENI. The CDR3 reads CASSRDGANEKLFF. CDR3 DNA sequence: TGTGCCAGCTCACGGGACGGTGCTAATGAAAAACTGTTTTTT.

This clone turned up a few times. The chain couples TRBV28 to TRBJ2-6, with D perhaps matching TRBD1 (5 bases). The CDR3 sequence is 16 residues long. Germline lookup yields CDR1 MDHEN and CDR2 SYDVKM. Trimming stripped 3 bases from V and 0 bases from J, with 9 bases between. The CDR3 bases are TGTGCCAGCAGTTTTGTCAGGGCCTCTGGGGCCAACGTCCTGACTTTC. This encodes CASSFVRASGANVLTF.